The T cell receptor (beta chain) described here comes from a study of a mutant IDH1 vaccine in newly diagnosed glioma. About the study: Patients received vaccination from 4-6 weeks after radiotherapy alone, or with temozolomide cycles. The earlier regimen, radiotherapy, temozolomide, or both, was most often both.

Sequencing used immunoSEQ multiplex PCR; TCRdb keeps in-frame clones, though not all of them. The sample consists of over 40,000 clones, about 78% of them appearing once. The table lists this clone with a few counts. As yet, its antigen is unknown. Noted time point: week 23, last vaccination. All doses held 300 ug of mutant IDH1 20-mer peptide, with topical imiquimod. V was pared by 0 bases and J by 2 bases, with 6 bases between. The CDR3 is made up of 13 amino acids. The V gene's germline CDR1 is SGHNT and CDR2 YYREEE (reference sequence). The source of this sequence is a woman in her 40s with glioma. Some clones in this sample may be carry-over from other donors' samples. The chain carries TRBV5-4 and TRBJ2-7; D call uncertain. Sample: PBMCs, taken from a glioma patient whose treatment included an IDH1 peptide vaccine. The CDR3 reads CASSLGTTYEQYF. The CDR3 nucleotides are TGTGCCAGCAGCTTGGGGACGACCTACGAGCAGTACTTC.